This T cell receptor beta chain was sequenced during a study of blood T cell repertoires in COVID-19. Study-level background: Collection of acute and convalescent COVID-19 samples took place in the United States, Italy and Spain. PBMCs, B-cell-depleted T cells, or T cells provided the cDNA or gDNA that made up the material.

Sequencing used immunoSEQ multiplex PCR; TCRdb keeps in-frame clones, though not all of them. Of about 350,000 clones in the sample, roughly nine tenths were seen once. This CDR3 spans 12 amino acids. The ends were cut back, 5 bases at V and 4 bases at J, with 6 bases in the middle. The germline gives CDR1 MDHEN, CDR2 SYDVKM. With respect to this clone: Other DNA sequences in this sample translate to the same CDR3.

V and J are TRBV28 and TRBJ2-1; D remains unclear. The source material was peripheral blood. This sequence was found in an older woman with COVID-19, enrolled during active disease. CDR3 region: CASSLSYNEQFF. Written as DNA, the CDR3 is TGTGCCAGCAGTCTATCGTACAATGAGCAGTTCTTC.